The entry that follows covers one T cell receptor beta chain sequence. Its antigen target is currently unknown. No much larger clonotype is one base removed from it; base qualities were not supplied. This specimen comes from a study of blood T cell repertoires in COVID-19 (dated by TCRdb to between 2020 and 2021). For the wider study: Samples from collaborators originated in the United States, Italy and Spain and spanned both the acute and convalescent phases of COVID-19. The material from the prospective study consisted of cDNA or gDNA derived from T cells, B-cell-depleted T cells, or PBMCs. Subjects who had been exposed to COVID-19, were actively infected with it, or had recovered from it provided the deeply sampled blood TCRbeta repertoires that made up the dataset. A freely available public database, intended as a resource for researchers studying the immune response to SARS-CoV-2, is where the repertoires were released. The samples were drawn from two sources: the first 160 participants of the ongoing ImmuneRACE study, and approximately 1,300 subjects contributed by 6 global collaborators. Nearly every sample came with metadata listing a de-identified subject ID, COVID-19 status, age in years and sex. Where available, HLA class I and class II types were taken from metadata supplied by the sample provider and were not determined by assay-based typing. Paper-wide results and their limitations: The amount of clinical and demographic metadata varied by source and participant and was provided uncurated.

The CDR1 and CDR2 encoded by the germline V gene (reference sequence) are SEHNR and FQNEAQ. Unmatched junction bases come to 4, with V trimmed by 1 base and J by 8 bases. The cysteine opens and the phenylalanine closes a CDR3 of 15 amino acids. Of the read, only the CDR3 DNA is kept; its 45 bases are in frame from base 1. One collaborating source in Seattle enrolled patients while the patients were actively infected and followed the patients over time throughout the course of disease. Collaborating institutions collected whole blood in K2EDTA tubes following their own protocols. For TCRbeta analysis, collaborator samples were shipped as frozen whole blood, as isolated PBMCs, or as DNA extracted from either sample type. TCRbeta CDR3 regions were amplified from genomic DNA using the immunoSEQ Assay, a bias-controlled multiplex PCR. On the study's bioinformatics: Within the assay, amplification of reference gene primers was used to estimate how many nucleated cells each sample contained. Sequence reads were collapsed and filtered to measure the absolute abundance of every unique TCRbeta CDR3 rearrangement. Productive Simpson clonality was computed per sample as the square root of Simpson's diversity index over productive rearrangements. TCRdb retrieved this table from immuneACCESS and kept in-frame rearrangements only. Not all clones are present; in checked studies, unresolved V genes account for under half, and no reason is known for the remainder. The D gene and trimming were derived from the DNA, and the V and J assignments and clone size from that table. In this sample the table shows some 190,000 clones, less than 85% of which occur a single time. Clones ranked in the top ten supply 7.8% of the sample.

Sequenced: peripheral blood. The receptor was isolated from a woman over 75 with COVID-19, enrolled during active disease. The rearrangement combines TRBV7-9 with TRBJ2-1; 11 bases in the junction line up with TRBD2. DNA sequence: TGTGCCAGCAGCTTAGATCTAGCGGGGGGTGATGAGCAGTTCTTC. Protein translation: CASSLDLAGGDEQFF.